These T cell receptor beta chains were read from a single sample in a study of graft-versus-host responses after intestinal transplantation. Antigens for these TCRs are unknown. Profiled with immunoSEQ multiplex PCR; TCRdb holds only in-frame clones, not every one. The sample records approximately 90,000 clones, 85% to 95% being singletons. Source: unstimulated CD8+ T cells sorted from spleen or lymph node cells, taken before transplant. All receptors derive from a human donor who was the organ donor for an intestinal transplant. The CDR3 runs from the conserved cysteine through the conserved F or W. D genes are given only for firm matches. Not every row has a clone size; where given, it reads once, few, many or a size class.

D	J	size	V	CDR3	DNA
NA	TRBJ1-5	NA	TRBV12-5	CASGWSQEARDNQPQHF	TGTGCTAGTGGTTGGTCACAGGAGGCTCGGGACAATCAGCCCCAGCATTTT
NA	TRBJ2-4	NA	TRBV11-3	CASSSWDAKNIQYF	TGTGCCAGCAGCTCCTGGGACGCCAAAAACATTCAGTACTTC
NA	TRBJ2-1	NA	TRBV11-2	CASSPRLDVSATYNEQFF	TGTGCCAGCAGCCCTAGATTGGATGTTAGCGCAACCTACAATGAGCAGTTCTTC
NA	TRBJ1-2	NA	TRBV7-3	CASSYAPNGYGYTF	TGTGCCAGCAGCTATGCGCCGAACGGCTATGGCTACACCTTC
NA	TRBJ2-2	NA	TRBV7-8	CASSSDIYTGELFF	TGTGCCAGCAGCTCCGACATTTACACCGGGGAGCTGTTTTTT
NA	TRBJ2-2	NA	TRBV9	CASSVWGSHSGELFF	TGTGCCAGCAGCGTATGGGGGTCCCACTCCGGGGAGCTGTTTTTT
TRBD1	TRBJ1-1	NA	TRBV6-1	CASTELLIIRQGNMNTEAFF	TGTGCCAGCACTGAACTCTTAATTATCAGACAGGGAAACATGAACACTGAAGCTTTCTTT
NA	TRBJ1-1	NA	TRBV11-3	CASSLDPGMNTEAFF	TGTGCCAGCAGCTTAGATCCGGGAATGAACACTGAAGCTTTCTTT
TRBD2	TRBJ2-7	once	TRBV7-6	CASSSFRGGEDSYEQYF	TGTGCCAGCAGCTCTTTTAGGGGAGGGGAGGACTCCTACGAGCAGTACTTC
NA	TRBJ2-5	once	TRBV13	CASSGEETQYF	TGTGCCAGCAGCGGAGAAGAAACCCAGTACTTC
NA	TRBJ1-1	NA	TRBV29-1	CSVEIWGVYTEAFF	TGCAGCGTTGAAATCTGGGGGGTATACACTGAAGCTTTCTTT
TRBD2	TRBJ2-3	NA	TRBV10-2	CASSEWGLAVADTQYF	TGCGCCAGCAGTGAGTGGGGACTAGCGGTCGCAGATACGCAGTATTTT
TRBD1	TRBJ2-7	NA	TRBV4-1	CASSGLVRQGPYEQYF	TGCGCCAGCAGCGGCCTAGTCCGACAGGGACCCTACGAGCAGTACTTC
TRBD2	TRBJ2-1	NA	TRBV2	CASSPAGANYNEQFF	TGTGCCAGCAGTCCAGCGGGGGCCAACTACAATGAGCAGTTCTTC
TRBD2	TRBJ2-1	NA	TRBV5-8	CASSLVTIVLAGDDEQFF	TGTGCCAGCAGCTTGGTAACAATTGTACTAGCGGGAGACGATGAGCAGTTCTTC
NA	TRBJ1-3	few	TRBV5-6	CASSLGQLSGNTIYF	TGTGCCAGCAGCTTGGGCCAGCTCTCTGGAAACACCATATATTTT
NA	TRBJ1-4	NA	TRBV19	CASSSRADGATNEKLFF	TGTGCCAGTAGCTCTAGGGCCGACGGTGCAACTAATGAAAAACTGTTTTTT
TRBD1	TRBJ1-5	NA	TRBV11-3	CASRGRGPYLSNQPQHF	TGTGCCAGCAGAGGCAGGGGGCCCTATCTGAGCAATCAGCCCCAGCATTTT
NA	TRBJ2-7	NA	TRBV5-1	CASSSGLHEQYF	TGCGCCAGCAGCTCGGGACTTCACGAGCAGTACTTC
TRBD2	TRBJ2-1	NA	TRBV7-9	CASSSSGGWSYNEQFF	TGTGCCAGCAGTTCTAGCGGGGGGTGGTCCTACAATGAGCAGTTCTTC
NA	TRBJ2-3	NA	TRBV27	CASSLSRDTQYF	TGTGCCAGCAGTTTATCGAGAGATACGCAGTATTTT
NA	TRBJ2-1	NA	TRBV9	CASSAPGLGYNEQFF	TGTGCCAGCAGCGCACCGGGACTGGGATACAATGAGCAGTTCTTC
TRBD1	TRBJ2-1	NA	TRBV5-6	CASSTDRGRVNEQFF	TGTGCCAGCAGCACGGACAGGGGAAGGGTGAATGAGCAGTTCTTC
NA	TRBJ2-2	NA	TRBV27	CASSFGTGELFF	TGTGCCAGCAGTTTCGGTACCGGGGAGCTGTTTTTT
TRBD1	TRBJ1-1	few	TRBV19	CASSNRGQVEAFF	TGTGCCAGTAGTAATAGGGGGCAGGTTGAAGCTTTCTTT
TRBD2	TRBJ2-3	NA	TRBV7-3	CASSLTLTGGDTQYF	TGTGCCAGCAGCTTAACCCTTACCGGGGGGGATACGCAGTATTTT
TRBD2	TRBJ2-1	NA	TRBV4-2	CASSPLGLADEQFF	TGTGCCAGCAGCCCCCTGGGACTAGCGGATGAGCAGTTCTTC
TRBD2	TRBJ2-7	NA	TRBV4-1	CASSQSVGGYEQYF	TGCGCCAGCAGCCAATCTGTCGGGGGGTACGAGCAGTACTTC
NA	TRBJ1-1	NA	TRBV29-1	CSVVRPSGGGRTEAFF	TGCAGCGTTGTAAGGCCTTCGGGGGGAGGAAGGACTGAAGCTTTCTTT
TRBD2	TRBJ2-5	NA	TRBV2	CASNRLAGVRTQETQYF	TGTGCCAGCAATCGACTAGCGGGGGTTAGGACGCAAGAGACCCAGTACTTC
NA	TRBJ1-2	once	TRBV12-5	CASGLSSVYGYTF	TGTGCTAGTGGTTTGTCGTCAGTCTATGGCTACACCTTC
NA	TRBJ2-5	NA	TRBV14	CASSQDLAAARETQYF	TGTGCCAGCAGCCAAGATTTGGCGGCCGCAAGAGAGACCCAGTACTTC
TRBD1	TRBJ2-7	NA	TRBV10-3	CAIGTGDYEQYF	TGTGCCATCGGGACAGGGGACTACGAGCAGTACTTC
TRBD1	TRBJ2-1	NA	TRBV12-5	CASGLDWTGRGNEQFF	TGTGCTAGTGGTTTGGACTGGACAGGGCGGGGCAATGAGCAGTTCTTC
TRBD2	TRBJ2-1	NA	TRBV29-1	CSLQRDYLTEQFF	TGCAGCCTCCAGAGGGACTACCTCACCGAGCAGTTCTTC
TRBD1	TRBJ2-1	NA	TRBV5-6	CASSSGQGYNEQFF	TGTGCCAGCAGCTCGGGACAGGGCTACAATGAGCAGTTCTTC
NA	TRBJ1-1	NA	TRBV4-1	CASSQGTENEAFF	TGCGCCAGCAGCCAAGGGACAGAGAATGAAGCTTTCTTT
TRBD1	TRBJ1-5	NA	TRBV4-1	CASSVTGGGNQPQHF	TGCGCCAGCAGCGTGACAGGGGGGGGTAATCAGCCCCAGCATTTT
NA	TRBJ2-1	NA	TRBV11-3	CASSLLRGIYNEQFF	TGTGCCAGCAGCTTATTGCGGGGCATTTACAATGAGCAGTTCTTC
NA	TRBJ2-7	NA	TRBV6-5	CASSYQGYEQYF	TGTGCCAGCAGTTACCAGGGATACGAGCAGTACTTC
NA	TRBJ2-7	NA	TRBV5-6	CASSPSGDEQYF	TGTGCCAGCAGCCCATCGGGGGACGAGCAGTACTTC
NA	TRBJ1-6	NA	TRBV13	CASSSGVGNNSPLHF	TGTGCCAGCAGCTCGGGGGTGGGGAATAATTCACCCCTCCACTTT
NA	TRBJ2-6	once	TRBV30	CAWSDYVGANVLTF	TGTGCCTGGAGTGATTACGTCGGGGCCAACGTCCTGACTTTC